These 21 T cell receptor beta chains were all obtained from the same sample, sequenced in a study of cytomegalovirus exposure and HLA in healthy donors. The study ran its PCR with 60 Vbeta and 13 Jbeta primers. Sequenced by immunoSEQ multiplex PCR; TCRdb stores in-frame clones only, minus some. The sample has 90,000 to 150,000 clones, around 77% seen once. Sequencing was done on a sample of PBMCs. Receptors were obtained from a man younger than 35 in good health and CMV-seropositive.

This clone was observed a few times. The chain has TRBV5-1 and TRBJ1-3; TRBD1 is a possible D gene (6 bases). V was pared by 3 bases and J by 3 bases, with 13 bases between. The CDR3 runs to 15 residues. The germline V gene encodes CDR1 SGHRS and CDR2 YFSETQ. CDR3 amino acids: CASSSTGISGNTIYF. CDR3 DNA: TGCGCCAGCAGCTCAACAGGGATTAGTGGAAACACCATATATTTT.

This clone was recorded a few times. This chain uses TRBV5-4 with TRBJ2-7, with a possible D match to TRBD2 (5 bases). The CDR3 sequence is 12 residues long. The ends were cut back, 0 bases at V and 7 bases at J, with 8 bases in the middle. Germline V gene lookup returns CDR1 SGHNT and CDR2 YYREEE (reference sequence). The CDR3 nucleotides read TGTGCCAGCAGCTTGGATAGAGGGGAGCAGTACTTC. Translating gives CASSLDRGEQYF.

This clone was observed a single time. This chain links TRBV15 with TRBJ2-1; TRBD2 aligns across 12 bases. Germline CDR1 LNHNV, CDR2 YYDKDF (reference sequence). Trimming at V came to 5 bases and at J to 4 bases, leaving 9 bases not matched to a gene. The CDR3 sequence is 17 residues long. As DNA, the CDR3 is TGTGCCACCAGCCGTCGGACTAGCGGGGAGAGGTACAATGAGCAGTTCTTC. This codes for CATSRRTSGERYNEQFF.

The CDR3 DNA reads as TGTGCCTGGGATATTCAGGGAAACTATGGCTACACCTTC. It encodes CAWDIQGNYGYTF. The chain joins TRBV30 to TRBJ1-2; tentatively, D is TRBD1 (5 bases). This CDR3 is built from 13 residues. Germline V lookup: CDR1 GTSNPN, CDR2 SVGIG (reference sequence). Trimming took off 5 bases at V and 2 bases at J, with 12 bases between the two ends.

This rearrangement joins TRBV7-9 to TRBJ2-6; D is unclear. CDR1 SEHNR and CDR2 FQNEAQ come from the germline V gene (reference sequence). The CDR3 loop spans 18 amino acids. Trimming stripped 5 bases from V and 0 bases from J, with 17 bases between. CDR3 region: CASSRITVSDSGANVLTF. The CDR3 bases are TGTGCCAGCAGCAGAATTACAGTGAGTGACTCTGGGGCCAACGTCCTGACTTTC.

The CDR3 DNA sequence: TGCGCCAGCCCGTTTGACGTGAGGCGGAATCAGCCCCAGCATTTT. Translation: CASPFDVRRNQPQHF. The rearrangement uses TRBV10-1 and TRBJ1-5, with D hard to call. The CDR3 spans 15 residues. V gave up 8 bases and J gave up 4 bases, with 18 bases separating them. CDR1 and CDR2 (germline): WNHNN, SYGVQD (reference sequence).

The CDR3 DNA follows: TGTGCCAGCAGCTTAGTGACTCTGCCGCGGGGTGAGCCCCAGCATTTT. It encodes CASSLVTLPRGEPQHF. This sequence joins TRBV7-8 and TRBJ1-5; D gene uncertain. CDR1 is SGHVS, CDR2 FQNEAQ, per germline. CDR3 size: 16 residues. Trimming removed 1 base from V and 8 bases from J, with 18 bases in between.

Of note for this clone: A read error may produce the germline difference seen at one junction end. The chain uses TRBV2 and TRBJ2-1; 8 positions match TRBD2. The CDR3 is 15 residues long. CDR1 SNHLY and CDR2 FYNNEI come from the germline V gene. In nucleotides, the CDR3 is TGTACCAGCAGGGGACCCCGGGGGGGCTACAATGAGCAGTTCTTC. Encoded protein: CTSRGPRGGYNEQFF.

This clone appeared a single time. The genes are TRBV5-6 and TRBJ1-5; D unresolved. CDR1 SGHDT and CDR2 YYEEEE come from the germline V gene. V was trimmed by 1 base and J by 2 bases, leaving 4 bases between them. The CDR3 covers 13 residues. Here the CDR3 DNA reads TGTGCCAGCAGCTTGACAGGCAATCAGCCCCAGCATTTT. Residues: CASSLTGNQPQHF.

The V and J genes are TRBV7-9 and TRBJ1-5, with TRBD1 matching over 7 bases. V shed 1 base, J shed 7 bases, and the junction held 4 bases outside the gene matches. Per germline, CDR1 SEHNR and CDR2 FQNEAQ (reference sequence). CDR3 length: 14 residues. The CDR3 sequence is CASSLGAGGQPQHF. As DNA, the CDR3 is TGTGCCAGCAGCTTAGGGGCAGGGGGACAGCCCCAGCATTTT.

In regard to this clone: Other DNA sequences in this sample translate to the same CDR3. This sequence joins TRBV5-8 and TRBJ1-5; no reliable D call. CDR3 length: 15 amino acids. Germline assignment: CDR1 SGHTS and CDR2 YDEGEE. V was trimmed by 5 bases and J by 0 bases, leaving 12 bases between them. This CDR3 is CASSIRQYSNQPQHF. The CDR3 DNA reads as TGTGCCAGCAGTATCCGACAATATAGCAATCAGCCCCAGCATTTT. Supplemented by reference TRBV5-8 and TRBJ1-5, the full variable domain reads EAGVTQSPTHLIKTRGQQATLRCSPISGHTSVYWYQQALGLGLQFLLWYDEGEERNRGNFPPRFSGRQFPNYSSELNVNALELEDSALYLCASSIRQYSNQPQHFGDGTRLSIL.

This clone was picked up a small number of times. The V call is TRBV11-3, the J call TRBJ2-7, with D perhaps matching TRBD2 (6 bases). The V gene's germline CDR1 is SGHNT and CDR2 YENEEA. V was trimmed by 5 bases and J by 3 bases, leaving 17 bases between them. This CDR3 is 15 amino acids long. CDR3 sequence: CASSPEGRRFYEQYF. For the CDR3, the DNA is TGTGCCAGCAGCCCCGAAGGGAGGCGCTTCTACGAGCAGTACTTC.

The chain links TRBV6-1 to TRBJ1-3, with TRBD1 matching 7 bases. V shed 10 bases, J shed 0 bases, and the junction held 9 bases outside the gene matches. Germline V gene data show CDR1 as MNHNS and CDR2 as SASEGT. The CDR3 loop spans 15 amino acids. The CDR3 protein is CATTRGPSSGNTIYF. The CDR3 DNA reads TGTGCCACCACAAGGGGGCCGAGCTCTGGAAACACCATATATTTT.

The chain employs TRBV28 and TRBJ1-4; perhaps TRBD1 as D (6 bases). The CDR3 totals 14 residues. Trimming shortened V by 3 bases and J by 8 bases, and 13 bases separated the two germline ends. The V gene's germline CDR1 is MDHEN and CDR2 SYDVKM. CDR3 in amino acids: CASSLSGGGEKLFF. The CDR3 DNA sequence: TGTGCCAGCAGTTTGTCGGGGGGCGGGGAAAAACTGTTTTTT.

The gene calls are TRBV27 and TRBJ2-7; maybe TRBD1 (6 bases). The V and J ends lost 3 bases and 2 bases respectively, with 11 bases between them. CDR1 and CDR2 from the germline V gene are MNHEY and SMNVEV (reference sequence). The length of the CDR3 is 14 residues. This chain's CDR3 is CASSFTGKPYEQYF. CDR3 DNA: TGTGCCAGCAGTTTCACAGGGAAGCCCTACGAGCAGTACTTC.

This clone showed up just a few times. The J gene is TRBJ1-2, the V gene TRBV6-1; D is uncertain. Germline V gene sequence: CDR1 MNHNS, CDR2 SASEGT. V lost 10 bases and J 5 bases, leaving 14 bases between the germline ends. This CDR3 is 12 amino acids long. This CDR3 reads CATNVEPYGYTF. The DNA for the CDR3 is TGTGCCACTAACGTAGAACCATATGGCTACACCTTC.

V gene TRBV16 combines with J gene TRBJ1-3; no clear D. The ends were cut back, 2 bases at V and 3 bases at J, with 8 bases in the middle. This CDR3 comprises 14 residues. Germline CDR1 KGHSY, CDR2 FQNENV. This chain's CDR3 is CASSQEGSGNTIYF. As DNA, the CDR3 is TGTGCCAGCAGCCAAGAGGGTAGTGGAAACACCATATATTTT.

This clone has only a few counts. The CDR3 is CASSQEWTAARGYTF. The CDR3 nucleotides are TGCGCCAGCAGCCAAGAATGGACTGCAGCTAGGGGCTACACCTTC. V and J are TRBV4-1 and TRBJ1-2; no definite D call. Germline V gene data show CDR1 as MGHRA and CDR2 as YSYEKL. V lost 0 bases to trimming and J lost 8 bases, with 16 bases between them. This CDR3 contains 15 residues.

This chain joins TRBV21-1 and TRBJ1-1; the table's D call, TRBD1, has no DNA check behind it. TRBV21-1 is a pseudogene locus. The CDR3 sequence is 13 residues long. This chain's CDR3 is CASSKDTNTEAFF. CDR3 in DNA: TGTGCCAGCAGCAAAGACACGAACACTGAAGCTTTCTTT.

The chain joins TRBV5-6 to TRBJ1-4; TRBD1 might be the D (6 bases). Trimming left V 4 bases short and J 8 bases short, with 15 bases between. CDR1 and CDR2 (germline): SGHDT, YYEEEE. This CDR3 is built from 14 residues. CDR3 nucleotides: TGTGCCAGCAGCGCCACAGGGATGGAAGAAAAACTGTTTTTT. This codes for CASSATGMEEKLFF.

CDR3 coding DNA: TGTGCCAGCAGCCAAGATGCTTGGCATCGCCCCTACGAGCAGTACTTC. Encoded protein: CASSQDAWHRPYEQYF. This rearrangement joins TRBV14 to TRBJ2-7; D is unclear. The CDR3 loop spans 16 amino acids. Germline values: CDR1 SGHDN, CDR2 FVKESK. V lost 0 bases, J lost 2 bases, and 14 bases lay in between.